What follows are 30 T cell receptor beta chains derived from one specimen sequenced in a study of CD8 T cells in Susac syndrome. Random-hexamer reverse transcription was applied to 0.5 to 1 ug RNA. TCRdb analysed the immunoSEQ multiplex PCR reads with MiXCR anew, one entry per CDR3 protein. The table shows some 110,000 distinct CDR3 sequences, with roughly 93% occurring only once. Material: CD8+ T cells from PBMCs. The receptors shown here come from a human donor with multiple sclerosis.

This chain connects TRBV7-6 to TRBJ2-3; unclear D gene. Looked up from germline, CDR1 is SGHVS and CDR2 is FNYEAQ. Trimming removed 2 bases from V and 5 bases from J, with 17 bases in between. The CDR3 is 16 residues long. CDR3 coding DNA: TGTGCCAGCAGCTTAACCCCGGACCGGGTGAGAGATACGCAGTATTTT. This gives the protein CASSLTPDRVRDTQYF.

The chain carries TRBV11-2 and TRBJ2-7; 14 positions match TRBD2. This CDR3 spans 16 amino acids. V lost 1 base and J lost 4; bases outside the gene matches: 3. Germline V gene lookup returns CDR1 SGHAT and CDR2 FQNNGV. The chain's CDR3 is CASSLAGLAGGYEQYF. CDR3 DNA: TGTGCCAGCAGCTTAGCCGGACTAGCGGGGGGATACGAGCAGTACTTC.

The rearrangement joins TRBV5-6 to TRBJ2-7, with unresolved D. CDR1 is SGHDT, CDR2 YYEEEE, per germline. CDR3 length equals 14 residues. Trimming stripped 0 bases from V and 0 bases from J, with 7 bases between. CDR3: CASSLARHSYEQYF. In DNA, the CDR3 is TGTGCCAGCAGCTTGGCGAGGCACTCCTACGAGCAGTACTTC.

This clonotype occurred a few times. V gene TRBV6-5 combines with J gene TRBJ2-7, with TRBD2 matching over 7 bases. Trimming removed 0 bases from V and 2 bases from J; junction bases left unmatched: 1. This CDR3 is built from 14 residues. In germline, CDR1 is MNHEY, CDR2 SVGAGI. In nucleotides, the CDR3 is TGTGCCAGCAGTTACTCCGGGACTACCTACGAGCAGTACTTC. It translates to CASSYSGTTYEQYF.

This chain links TRBV13 with TRBJ2-1; D may match TRBD1 or TRBD2 (5 bases each). Trimming cost V 2 bases and J 7 bases, with 18 bases left between them. This CDR3 is 16 amino acids long. Germline CDR1 is PRHDT and CDR2 is FYEKMQ (reference sequence). The CDR3 region has the DNA TGTGCCAGCAGCTTAAGTTTGGGGGACCTTCGGAATGAGCAGTTCTTC. This encodes CASSLSLGDLRNEQFF.

CDR3 bases: TGTGCCAGCAGCTTAGATGAGACTAGCGGCCTCAGGGGGGATACGCAGTATTTT. Translated, it gives CASSLDETSGLRGDTQYF. The rearrangement joins TRBV13 to TRBJ2-3, with 9 bases matching TRBD2. The germline V gene encodes CDR1 PRHDT and CDR2 FYEKMQ (reference sequence). The V and J ends lost 1 base and 6 bases, in that order; junction bases with no gene match: 14. This CDR3 contains 18 residues.

V gene TRBV2 combines with J gene TRBJ1-1; possibly TRBD1 for D (5 bases). The CDR3 totals 16 residues. Trimming stripped 0 bases from V and 3 bases from J, with 14 bases between. The germline gives CDR1 SNHLY, CDR2 FYNNEI. CDR3 in DNA: TGTGCCAGCAGTGAAGCGCCCGGACAAGTATACACTGAAGCTTTCTTT. Protein: CASSEAPGQVYTEAFF.

This clonotype was counted a few times. The gene calls are TRBV4-2 and TRBJ2-1; D unresolved. Germline V CDR1 and CDR2: LGHNA, YNFKEQ. The CDR3 loop spans 13 amino acids. V shed 4 bases and J shed 5 bases, with 9 bases lying between them. The CDR3 region has the DNA TGTGCCAGCAGCCTTGCTGGAAACAATGAGCAGTTCTTC. This encodes CASSLAGNNEQFF.

The chain employs TRBV5-5 and TRBJ2-3; 12 positions agree with TRBD2. Germline V gives CDR1 SGHKS, CDR2 YYEKEE (reference sequence). V shed 4 bases, J shed 2 bases, and the junction held 5 bases outside the gene matches. The CDR3 sequence is 16 residues long. The CDR3 DNA reads TGTGCCAGCAGCGGCAGGACTAGCGGGGACACAGATACGCAGTATTTT. It codes for CASSGRTSGDTDTQYF.

CDR3 sequence: CASSQGIGQETQYF. As DNA, the CDR3 is TGTGCCAGCAGCCAAGGGATTGGACAAGAGACCCAGTACTTC. The gene calls are TRBV3-1 and TRBJ2-5, with D uncertain. The CDR3 sequence is 14 residues long. Germline loops: CDR1 LGHDT, CDR2 YNNKEL (reference sequence). V lost 1 base, J lost 2 bases, and 8 bases lay in between.

The chain links TRBV7-3 to TRBJ2-3; 9 nucleotides align to TRBD2. Germline loops: CDR1 SGHTA, CDR2 FQGTGA. CDR3 length: 17 amino acids. With 5 bases clipped from V and 6 bases from J, the junction kept 15 bases outside the gene matches. CDR3 in amino acids: CASSPSTSGPWGDTQYF. The CDR3 DNA reads TGTGCCAGCAGCCCCTCGACTAGCGGTCCATGGGGGGATACGCAGTATTTT.

The gene calls are TRBV5-1 and TRBJ2-1, with 14 bases aligning to TRBD2. The CDR3 extends over 18 amino acids. The junction had 11 bases not matched to a gene; V was cut back by 3 bases and J by 6 bases. CDR1 is SGHRS, CDR2 YFSETQ, per germline. The CDR3 DNA is TGCGCCAGCAGCTCGCCCCTGGACGGGACTAGCGGGAGCAATGAGCAGTTCTTC. Translated: CASSSPLDGTSGSNEQFF.

The rearrangement links TRBV5-1 to TRBJ1-1, with D maybe TRBD1 (5 bases). The length of the CDR3 is 11 residues. Germline CDR1 SGHRS, CDR2 YFSETQ. Trimming stripped 6 bases from V and 5 bases from J, with 8 bases between. In DNA form, the CDR3 reads TGCGCCAGCAAGAAGGGGACTGAAGCTTTCTTT. This encodes CASKKGTEAFF.

This rearrangement joins TRBV5-1 to TRBJ1-6, with D maybe TRBD1 (6 bases). The germline CDR1 and CDR2 sequences are SGHRS and YFSETQ. The CDR3 is made up of 15 amino acids. V lost 0 bases, J lost 7 bases, and 11 bases lay in between. CDR3 in amino acids: CASSLESGANSPLHF. Written as DNA, the CDR3 is TGCGCCAGCAGCTTGGAGTCGGGGGCGAATTCACCCCTCCACTTT.

V and J are TRBV2 and TRBJ1-1; D uncertain. The CDR3 has 13 amino acids. Per germline, CDR1 SNHLY and CDR2 FYNNEI. The CDR3 sequence is CTTPGTMNTEAFF. CDR3 nucleotides: TGTACAACCCCCGGTACCATGAACACTGAAGCTTTCTTT. The full variable domain, its missing parts supplied by reference TRBV2 and TRBJ1-1, is EPEVTQTPSHQVTQMGQEVILRCVPISNHLYFYWYRQILGQKVEFLVSFYNNEISEKSEIFDDQFSVERPDGSNFTLKIRSTKLEDSAMYFCTTPGTMNTEAFFGQGTRLTVV.

This chain uses TRBV7-3 with TRBJ1-1, with D unresolved. This CDR3 is built from 14 residues. V was pared by 3 bases and J by 5 bases, with 13 bases between. Germline assignment: CDR1 SGHTA and CDR2 FQGTGA. CDR3 sequence: CASSLVGRRTEAFF. The CDR3 nucleotides read TGTGCCAGCAGCTTGGTTGGGAGGAGGACTGAAGCTTTCTTT.

The chain recombines TRBV7-9 with TRBJ2-4; D uncertain. With 8 bases removed from V and 1 base from J, the gap between germline ends came to 12 bases. Germline CDR1 and CDR2: SEHNR and FQNEAQ (reference sequence). CDR3 length: 14 amino acids. The CDR3 DNA sequence: TGTGCCAGCTCCTCTTTAGGGGCCAAAAACATTCAGTACTTC. Its translation: CASSSLGAKNIQYF.

The chain is built from TRBV6-6 and TRBJ2-2; D is perhaps TRBD1 (6 bases). From germline, CDR1 is MNHNY and CDR2 SVGAGI (reference sequence). Between the trimmed V and J ends, which lost 2 bases and 3 bases, there was a span of 13 bases. The CDR3 is 16 amino acids. CDR3 protein: CASSYGQGTYTGELFF. CDR3 DNA: TGTGCCAGCAGTTACGGTCAGGGGACCTACACCGGGGAGCTGTTTTTT.

The chain combines TRBV7-9 with TRBJ2-1, with TRBD2 identical over 14 bases. The trim removed 5 bases at V and 9 bases at J, leaving 3 bases unmatched. Looked up from germline, CDR1 is SEHNR and CDR2 is FQNEAQ (reference sequence). This CDR3 is 14 amino acids long. CDR3 coding DNA: TGTGCCAGCAGCATGGGACTAGCGGGGGCTGAGCAGTTCTTC. This gives the protein CASSMGLAGAEQFF.

The chain joins TRBV28 to TRBJ2-5, with D perhaps matching TRBD2 (5 bases). Trimming left V 1 base short and J 5 bases short, with 11 bases between. CDR3 size: 14 residues. Germline lookup yields CDR1 MDHEN and CDR2 SYDVKM. DNA of the CDR3: TGTGCCAGCAGTTTATCCGGGATGTGGGAGACCCAGTACTTC. Translated: CASSLSGMWETQYF.

This chain uses TRBV4-1 with TRBJ2-7; 9 bases line up with TRBD1. Germline CDR1 and CDR2: MGHRA and YSYEKL. The CDR3 covers 14 residues. With V trimmed by 4 bases and J by 2 bases, 3 bases remained unmatched. CDR3 nucleotide sequence: TGCGCCAGCAGCCCCAGACAGGGGGCCTACGAGCAGTACTTC. Its protein product is CASSPRQGAYEQYF.

The chain links TRBV28 to TRBJ1-2; 8 bases map to TRBD1. V lost 5 bases and J lost 5; bases outside the gene matches: 13. CDR3 size: 16 residues. Germline V gives CDR1 MDHEN, CDR2 SYDVKM. The CDR3 sequence: CASSPLQGGRWYGYTF. CDR3 in DNA: TGTGCCAGCAGTCCCTTACAGGGGGGAAGGTGGTATGGCTACACCTTC.

This clonotype occurred once. V usage is TRBV14 and J usage is TRBJ2-3; D remains unclear. The CDR3 is 17 residues long. Trimming took 0 bases from V and 2 from J, leaving 15 bases between them. CDR1 is SGHDN, CDR2 FVKESK, per germline. DNA of the CDR3: TGTGCCAGCAGCCAAGAAGTAGATCCCGCCCCCACAGATACGCAGTATTTT. Its protein is CASSQEVDPAPTDTQYF.

The chain links TRBV29-1 to TRBJ2-7; D gene uncertain. The V and J ends lost 6 bases and 3 bases respectively, with 15 bases between them. Germline CDR1 and CDR2: SQVTM and ANQGSEA. The CDR3 runs 13 residues. The CDR3 reads CSVTGLENYEQYF. The CDR3 DNA follows: TGCAGCGTGACGGGCCTTGAGAACTACGAGCAGTACTTC.

The rearrangement links TRBV4-1 to TRBJ1-2; 7 nucleotides match TRBD1. The CDR3 is 16 amino acids. Trimming at V came to 0 bases and at J to 6 bases, leaving 10 bases not matched to a gene. Germline V CDR1 and CDR2: MGHRA, YSYEKL. CDR3: CASSQELNRGGNGYTF. The CDR3 nucleotides read TGCGCCAGCAGCCAAGAATTAAACAGGGGCGGGAATGGCTACACCTTC.

This chain joins TRBV15 and TRBJ1-5; 8 bases align to TRBD1. The length of the CDR3 is 15 residues. Unmatched junction bases numbered 8, after V lost 7 bases and J lost 3 bases. Germline V gene data show CDR1 as LNHNV and CDR2 as YYDKDF (reference sequence). The CDR3: CATTSDRAINQPQHF. CDR3 nucleotides: TGTGCCACCACCTCGGACAGGGCAATCAATCAGCCCCAGCATTTT.

The chain couples TRBV5-1 to TRBJ2-5; 10 positions agree with TRBD1. J lost 3 bases, V lost 3 bases, and 11 bases had no gene match. CDR1 SGHRS and CDR2 YFSETQ come from the germline V gene. This CDR3 contains 17 residues. The CDR3 sequence: CASSSGQGVGLEETQYF. CDR3 sequence (DNA): TGCGCCAGCAGCTCAGGACAGGGGGTGGGACTTGAAGAGACCCAGTACTTC.

The CDR3 sequence is CASSVGQGGVETQYF. CDR3 nucleotides: TGTGCCAGCAGCGTAGGACAGGGGGGAGTGGAGACCCAGTACTTC. The chain is built from TRBV9 and TRBJ2-5; 9 bases agree with TRBD1. The CDR3 runs 15 residues. Germline trimming cut 0 bases from V and 5 bases from J; bases unmatched to any gene: 5. The germline gives CDR1 SGDLS, CDR2 YYNGEE.

The chain is built from TRBV7-2 and TRBJ2-1; 9 bases map to TRBD1. J lost 4 bases, V lost 6 bases, and 7 bases had no gene match. Germline V lookup: CDR1 SGHTA, CDR2 FQGNSA. The CDR3 has 15 residues. CDR3 in DNA: TGTGCCAGCAGAATCACCGGGACAGGGTACAATGAGCAGTTCTTC. Its translation: CASRITGTGYNEQFF.

The V call is TRBV5-1, the J call TRBJ1-2, with 8 positions matching TRBD1. V trimming: 3 bases; J trimming: 6 bases; junction bases outside the gene matches: 10. The CDR3 is 15 residues long. Germline V CDR1 and CDR2: SGHRS, YFSETQ. Here the CDR3 reads CASSSDTDRVDGYTF. In nucleotides, the CDR3 is TGCGCCAGCAGCTCTGACACGGACAGGGTGGATGGCTACACCTTC.